This T cell receptor beta chain came from a study of T-cell reconstitution after alpha-beta-depleted transplantation in children. Findings and caveats of the study: One year post-transplant, T-cell counts and diversity were largely derived from T cells produced anew. It was reported that alpha-beta T cells came from several hundred expanded graft clones (about two months after transplant). For some patients, TCRbeta diversity was high at day 60 because of recipient T cells and thymic progenitors that survived.

TCRbeta library construction was performed incorporating unique molecular identifiers. TCRdb re-called the PCR reads with MiXCR, one entry per CDR3 protein. The sample has roughly 200,000 distinct CDR3 sequences, roughly 8.3% seen once. This clonotype was seen repeatedly, ten times or more. Its antigen is not identified. Per germline, CDR1 DFQATT and CDR2 SNEGSKA (reference sequence). This CDR3 spans 16 amino acids. Trimming removed 0 bases from V and 5 bases from J, with 19 bases in between. The chain recombines TRBV20-1 with TRBJ2-5; the D gene is possibly TRBD1 (5 bases). Specimen: PBMCs, mostly from graft donor cells, collected 360 days after TCRalphabeta/CD19-depleted stem cell transplant. This TCR derives from a male patient aged 2 to 9 who had a stem cell transplant for acute myeloid leukemia, so the T cells may come from the graft donor. As DNA, the CDR3 is TGCAGTGCTAGAGATGGGGCCAGAGATTTTAAGGAGACCCAGTACTTC. This translates into CSARDGARDFKETQYF.